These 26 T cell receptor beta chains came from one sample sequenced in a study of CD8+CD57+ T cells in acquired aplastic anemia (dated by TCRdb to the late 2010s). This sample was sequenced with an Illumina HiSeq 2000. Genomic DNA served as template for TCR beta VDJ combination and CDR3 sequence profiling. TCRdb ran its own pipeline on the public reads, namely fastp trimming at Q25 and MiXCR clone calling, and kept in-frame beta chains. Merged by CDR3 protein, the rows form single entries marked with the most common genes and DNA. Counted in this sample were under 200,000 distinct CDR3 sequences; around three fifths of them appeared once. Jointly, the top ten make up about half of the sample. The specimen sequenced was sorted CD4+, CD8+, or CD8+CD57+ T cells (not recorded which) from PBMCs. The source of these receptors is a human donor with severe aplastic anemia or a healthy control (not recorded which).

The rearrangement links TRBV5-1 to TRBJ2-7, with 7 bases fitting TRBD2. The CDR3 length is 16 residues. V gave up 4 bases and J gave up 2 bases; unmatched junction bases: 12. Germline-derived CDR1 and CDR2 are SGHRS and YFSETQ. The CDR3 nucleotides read TGCGCCAGCAGCACCCCAAGGGGCGGGAGCACCTACGAGCAGTACTTC. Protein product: CASSTPRGGSTYEQYF.

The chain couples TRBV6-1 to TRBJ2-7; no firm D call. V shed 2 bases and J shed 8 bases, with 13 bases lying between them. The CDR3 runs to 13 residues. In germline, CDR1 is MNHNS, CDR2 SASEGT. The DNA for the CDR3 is TGTGCCAGCAGTGAATCGTTTGGTTACAAGCAGTACTTC. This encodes CASSESFGYKQYF.

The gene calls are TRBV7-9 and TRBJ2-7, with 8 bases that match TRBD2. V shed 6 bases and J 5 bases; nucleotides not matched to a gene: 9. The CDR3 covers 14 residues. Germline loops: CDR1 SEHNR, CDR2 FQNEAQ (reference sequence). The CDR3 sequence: CASSQGSGSDEQYF. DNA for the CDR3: TGTGCCAGCAGTCAGGGGAGCGGGAGCGACGAGCAGTACTTC.

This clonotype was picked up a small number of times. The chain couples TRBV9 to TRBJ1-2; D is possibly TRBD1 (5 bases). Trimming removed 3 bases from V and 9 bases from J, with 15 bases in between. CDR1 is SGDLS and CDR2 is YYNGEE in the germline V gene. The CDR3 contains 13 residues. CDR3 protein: CASSAAGGNSYTF. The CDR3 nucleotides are TGTGCCAGCAGCGCCGCCGGGGGGAATAGCTACACCTTC.

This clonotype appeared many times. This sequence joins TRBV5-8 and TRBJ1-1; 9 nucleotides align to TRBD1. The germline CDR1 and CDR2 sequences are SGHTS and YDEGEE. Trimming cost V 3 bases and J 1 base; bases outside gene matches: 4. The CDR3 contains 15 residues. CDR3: CASSYPGQGNTEAFF. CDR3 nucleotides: TGTGCCAGCAGCTATCCGGGACAGGGGAACACTGAAGCTTTCTTT.

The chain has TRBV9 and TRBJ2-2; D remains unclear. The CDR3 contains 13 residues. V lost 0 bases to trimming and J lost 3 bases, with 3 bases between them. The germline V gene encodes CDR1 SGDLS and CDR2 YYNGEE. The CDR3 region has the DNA TGTGCCAGCAGCGTAGCGGACACCGGGGAGCTGTTTTTT. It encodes CASSVADTGELFF.

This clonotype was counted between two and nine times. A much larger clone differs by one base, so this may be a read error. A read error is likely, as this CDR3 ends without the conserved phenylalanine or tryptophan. The CDR3 protein is CASSQFTQSSPLHL. CDR3 bases: TGTGCCAGCAGCCAATTTACTCAGTCGTCACCCCTCCACCTT. The V and J genes are TRBV3-1 and TRBJ1-6; D unclear. CDR3 size: 14 residues. The germline V gene has CDR1 LGHDT and CDR2 YNNKEL (reference sequence). V was shortened by 2 bases and J by 10 bases, with 12 bases between the two germline ends.

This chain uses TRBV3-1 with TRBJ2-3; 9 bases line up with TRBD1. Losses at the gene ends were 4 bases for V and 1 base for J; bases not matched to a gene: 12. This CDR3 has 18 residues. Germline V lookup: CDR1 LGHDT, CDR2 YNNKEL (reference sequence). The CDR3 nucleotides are TGTGCCAGCAGCCCCGATAAGGGGACAGGGAGCGGCACAGATACGCAGTATTTT. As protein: CASSPDKGTGSGTDTQYF.

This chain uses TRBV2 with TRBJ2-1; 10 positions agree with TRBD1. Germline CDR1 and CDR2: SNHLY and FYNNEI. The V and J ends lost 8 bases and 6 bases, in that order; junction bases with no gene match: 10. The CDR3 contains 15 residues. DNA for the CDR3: TGTGCCAGCTCCCTCGGGACAGGGGTTCCCAATGAGCAGTTCTTC. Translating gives CASSLGTGVPNEQFF.

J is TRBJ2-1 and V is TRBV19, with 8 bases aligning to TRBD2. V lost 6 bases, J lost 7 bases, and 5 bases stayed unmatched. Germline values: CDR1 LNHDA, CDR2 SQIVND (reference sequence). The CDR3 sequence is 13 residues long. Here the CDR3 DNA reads TGTGCCAGTAGCACGGGACTAGGAAATGAGCAGTTCTTC. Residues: CASSTGLGNEQFF.

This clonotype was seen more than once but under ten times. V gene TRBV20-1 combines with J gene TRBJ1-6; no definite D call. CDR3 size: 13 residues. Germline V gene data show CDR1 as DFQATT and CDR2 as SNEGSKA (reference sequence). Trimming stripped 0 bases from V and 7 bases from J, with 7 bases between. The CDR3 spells CSAREQSNSPLHF. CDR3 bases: TGCAGTGCTAGAGAACAGTCGAATTCACCCCTCCACTTT.

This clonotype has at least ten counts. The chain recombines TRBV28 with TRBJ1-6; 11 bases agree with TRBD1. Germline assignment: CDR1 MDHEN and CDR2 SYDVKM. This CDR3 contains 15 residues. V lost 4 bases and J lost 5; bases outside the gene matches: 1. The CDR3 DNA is TGTGCCAGCAGTTCGGGACAGGGGGATAATTCACCCCTCCACTTT. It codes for CASSSGQGDNSPLHF.

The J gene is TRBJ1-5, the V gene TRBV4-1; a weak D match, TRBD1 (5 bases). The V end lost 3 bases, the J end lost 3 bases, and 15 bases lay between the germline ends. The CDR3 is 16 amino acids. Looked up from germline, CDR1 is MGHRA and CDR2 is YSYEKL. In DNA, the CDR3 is TGCGCCAGCAGCCACACTTTTCCAGGGCCCAATCAGCCCCAGCATTTT. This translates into CASSHTFPGPNQPQHF.

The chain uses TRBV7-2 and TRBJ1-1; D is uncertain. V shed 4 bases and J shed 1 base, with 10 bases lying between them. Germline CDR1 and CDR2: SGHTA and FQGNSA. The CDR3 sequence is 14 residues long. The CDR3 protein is CASSSTEENTEAFF. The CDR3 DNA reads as TGTGCCAGCAGCTCAACAGAAGAGAACACTGAAGCTTTCTTT.

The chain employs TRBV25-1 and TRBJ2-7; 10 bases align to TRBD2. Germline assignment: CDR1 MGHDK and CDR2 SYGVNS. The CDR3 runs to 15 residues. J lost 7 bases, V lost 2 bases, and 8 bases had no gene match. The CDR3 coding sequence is TGTGCCAGCAGTGAACGAGCGGGAGGGCTTCCGGAGCAGTACTTC. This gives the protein CASSERAGGLPEQYF.

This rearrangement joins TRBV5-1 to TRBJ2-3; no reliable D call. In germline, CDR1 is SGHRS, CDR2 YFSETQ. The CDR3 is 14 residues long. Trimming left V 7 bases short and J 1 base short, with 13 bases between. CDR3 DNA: TGCGCCAGCCGAACCCGGGTTGGCACAGATACGCAGTATTTT. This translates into CASRTRVGTDTQYF.

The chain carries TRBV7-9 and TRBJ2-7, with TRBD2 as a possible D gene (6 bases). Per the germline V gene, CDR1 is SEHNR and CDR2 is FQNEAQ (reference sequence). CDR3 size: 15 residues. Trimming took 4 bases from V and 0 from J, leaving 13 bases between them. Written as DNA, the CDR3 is TGTGCCAGCAGCTCAACTAGCAAGAGCTCCTACGAGCAGTACTTC. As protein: CASSSTSKSSYEQYF.

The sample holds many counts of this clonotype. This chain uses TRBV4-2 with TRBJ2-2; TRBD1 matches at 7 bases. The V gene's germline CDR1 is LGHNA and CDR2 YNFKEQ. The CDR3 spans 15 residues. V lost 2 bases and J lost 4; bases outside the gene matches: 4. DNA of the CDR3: TGTGCCAGCAGCCAAAGGGGACAGACCACCGGGGAGCTGTTTTTT. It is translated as CASSQRGQTTGELFF.

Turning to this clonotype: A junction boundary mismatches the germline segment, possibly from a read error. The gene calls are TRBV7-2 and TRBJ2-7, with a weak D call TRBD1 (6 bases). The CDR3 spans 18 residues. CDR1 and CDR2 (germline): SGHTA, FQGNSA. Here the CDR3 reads CASSQAGTYSVSSYEQYF. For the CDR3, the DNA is TGCGCCAGCAGCCAAGCCGGGACATATTCCGTTAGCTCCTACGAGCAGTACTTC.

The DNA of the CDR3 is TGTGCCAGTAACAGGGATAATTCACCCCTCCACTTT. Translating it yields CASNRDNSPLHF. The chain uses TRBV19 and TRBJ1-6, with D possibly being TRBD1 (6 bases). The CDR3 covers 12 residues. Trimming cost V 7 bases and J 5 bases, with 6 bases left between them. Germline assignment: CDR1 LNHDA and CDR2 SQIVND (reference sequence).

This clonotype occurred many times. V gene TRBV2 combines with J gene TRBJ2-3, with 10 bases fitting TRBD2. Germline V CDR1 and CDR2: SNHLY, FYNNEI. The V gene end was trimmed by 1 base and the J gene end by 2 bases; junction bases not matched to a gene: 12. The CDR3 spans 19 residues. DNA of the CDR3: TGTGCCAGCAGTGAAGAAGCCTTTGTGACTAGCGGGTTCACAGATACGCAGTATTTT. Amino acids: CASSEEAFVTSGFTDTQYF.

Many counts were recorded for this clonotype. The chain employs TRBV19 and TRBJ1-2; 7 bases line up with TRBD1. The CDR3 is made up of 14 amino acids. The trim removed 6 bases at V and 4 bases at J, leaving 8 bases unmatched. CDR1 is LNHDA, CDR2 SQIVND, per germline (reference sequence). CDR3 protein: CASSQTGTAYGYTF. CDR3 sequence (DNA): TGTGCCAGTAGCCAAACCGGGACAGCCTATGGCTACACCTTC. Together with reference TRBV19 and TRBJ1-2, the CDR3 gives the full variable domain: DGGITQSPKYLFRKEGQNVTLSCEQNLNHDAMYWYRQDPGQGLRLIYYSQIVNDFQKGDIAEGYSVSREKKESFPLTVTSAQKNPTAFYLCASSQTGTAYGYTFGSGTRLTVV.

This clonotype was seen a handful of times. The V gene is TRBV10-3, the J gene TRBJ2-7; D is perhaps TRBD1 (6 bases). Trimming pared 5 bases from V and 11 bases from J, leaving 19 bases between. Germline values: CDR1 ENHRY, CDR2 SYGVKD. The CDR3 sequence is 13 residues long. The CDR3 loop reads CAISSRAGEIEYF. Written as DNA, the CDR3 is TGTGCCATCAGTTCCAGAGCAGGGGAGATTGAGTACTTC.

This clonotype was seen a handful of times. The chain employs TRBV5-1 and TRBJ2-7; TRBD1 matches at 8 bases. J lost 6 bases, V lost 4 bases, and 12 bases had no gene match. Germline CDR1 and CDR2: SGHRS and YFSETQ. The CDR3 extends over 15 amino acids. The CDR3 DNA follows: TGCGCCAGCAGCCTGACAGGGGCCAAGCAGGGCGAGCAGTACTTC. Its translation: CASSLTGAKQGEQYF.

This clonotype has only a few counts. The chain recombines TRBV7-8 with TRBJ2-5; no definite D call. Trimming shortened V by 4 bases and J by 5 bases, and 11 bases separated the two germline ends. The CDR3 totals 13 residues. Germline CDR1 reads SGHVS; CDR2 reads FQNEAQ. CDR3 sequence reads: CASSSMGRETQYF. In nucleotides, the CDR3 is TGTGCCAGCAGCTCAATGGGTAGGGAGACCCAGTACTTC.

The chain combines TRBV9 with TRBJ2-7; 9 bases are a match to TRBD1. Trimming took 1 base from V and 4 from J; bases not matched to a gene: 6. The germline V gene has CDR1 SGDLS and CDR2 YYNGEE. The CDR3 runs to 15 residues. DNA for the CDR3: TGTGCCAGCAGCGTAAAGCGGGACAGGGCGTACGAGCAGTACTTC. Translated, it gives CASSVKRDRAYEQYF.